This TCR beta chain appears in the sequencing data of a study of OX40 agonist ivuxolimab in advanced cancers. In the study overall: The diagnoses of dose-escalation patients were hepatocellular carcinoma, melanoma, renal cell or head and neck cancer. Findings and limits, study-wide: Mean expanded clone counts were higher in CD8+ than CD4+ T cells.

Details on this clone: The antigen remains undetermined.

The study sampled blood at baseline, cycle 4 day 1, and cycle 7 day 1. The protocol was immunoSEQ multiplex PCR, while the TCRdb copy is restricted to in-frame clones and leaves out a portion. Of 130,000 or so clones detected, about nine tenths appear once; the ten largest clones hold approximately 1%. The CDR3 extends over 14 amino acids. V shed 6 bases and J shed 5 bases, with 17 bases lying between them. Looked up from germline, CDR1 is SEHNR and CDR2 is FQNEAQ (reference sequence). The chain is built from TRBV7-9 and TRBJ2-7, with TRBD2 as a possible D gene (6 bases). The material was CD4+ or CD8+ T cells sorted from blood, obtained in a trial of the OX40 agonist ivuxolimab. This receptor was obtained from an adult with an advanced solid tumor such as melanoma, head and neck, liver or kidney cancer. The CDR3 sequence is CASRLGLPIDEQYF. The CDR3 nucleotides are TGTGCCAGCAGGTTGGGACTCCCGATAGACGAGCAGTACTTC.